Below, one T cell receptor (beta chain) is given with its context. The antigen remains unidentified. Sequencing was performed with immunoSEQ multiplex PCR; in TCRdb, only in-frame clones are kept and a portion is missing. The data hold 1.5 million to 2.5 million clones, with about 94% observed a single time. This entry belongs to a study of shared clonotypes between healthy human individuals. In the naive CD8 group, cells lacked CD45RO and were positively selected for CCR7, so terminally differentiated effector memory CD45RA+ cells were left out. Study-wide points: Sequencing depth was expected to affect clonotype sharing among donors. About 5% of naive CD4 clonotypes were shared across several donors.

Trimming stripped 4 bases from V and 2 bases from J, with 17 bases between. CDR3 length equals 16 residues. Germline V CDR1 and CDR2: MDHEN, SYDVKM. The genes are TRBV28 and TRBJ2-5; D not certain. Sequencing was performed on naive CD8+ T cells sorted from blood. This clonotype originated in a man younger than 35 in good health. The DNA for the CDR3 is TGTGCCAGCAGTTCCCCCGACCGCCTACTACAAGAGACCCAGTACTTC. Its protein is CASSSPDRLLQETQYF.